This T cell receptor (beta chain) emerged from a study of regulatory T cells in long-lasting Graves disease. Time point of the sample: newly diagnosed GD, antithyroid drugs for less than 3 months. PBMC-derived RNA was used for the TCR library. Sequencing libraries for TCR beta were prepared with iRepertoire HTBI primers and Arm-PCR of CDR3 regions. Authors' analysis steps: Identified across the samples were 62 TRBV segments and 14 TRBJ segments. TCRdb passed the multiplex PCR reads through MiXCR, listing each CDR3 protein once. These V and J calls are TCRdb output, not the study's own analysis. Among around 460,000 distinct CDR3 sequences listed, less than 15% were seen once. The CDR3 extends over 15 amino acids. V dropped 5 bases and J dropped 4 bases, with 17 bases sitting between them. Germline CDR1 SGHVS, CDR2 FQNEAQ. The sample was also linked to a second study, of T cells in Graves' hyperthyroidism and ophthalmopathy.

V is TRBV7-8 and J is TRBJ2-5, with D possibly called TRBD1 or TRBD2 (6 bases each). This specimen was peripheral blood mononuclear cells (PBMCs), taken at new diagnosis, from a patient treated with antithyroid drugs. The origin of this receptor is a woman aged 45-59 years with Graves disease. The chain's CDR3 is CASSPIGGSRETQYF. DNA of the CDR3: TGTGCCAGCAGCCCGATAGGGGGGTCTCGAGAGACCCAGTACTTC.